This TCR beta chain was sequenced in a study of identical twins (dated by TCRdb to 2016 to 2017). For the wider study: To test whether fetal clonotypes persist, the study used deep sequencing on TCR alpha and beta repertoires from monozygotic twins, unrelated adults of various ages, and cord blood. To rule out contamination, replicate twin experiments were performed at different times with different library preparation protocols. Results and caveats for the whole study, not just this receptor: Excess twin sharing in beta out-of-frame sequences was weaker because fewer shared sequences lowered the signal-to-noise ratio. Because the same donors could not be followed over many years, the conclusions relied on cross-sectional statistical analysis. Fewer insertions were carried by abundant cord blood beta clonotypes; a weaker similar trend was observed in young adult naive repertoires, while no such trend was observed in memory repertoires. Zero-insertion analyses could be partly confounded by invariant T cells such as MAIT and iNKT, although diverse VJ usage argued against such confounding for most clonotypes. Compared with coincidental sharing between unrelated individuals, out-of-frame TCR alpha sequences shared between twins showed an excess of sequences with low generation probability. Recombination models systematically underestimated out-of-frame TCR alpha sharing in monozygotic twins but agreed with sharing between unrelated individuals.

This clonotype appeared many times. Its cognate antigen has yet to be identified. Per-base quality was not reported, and no clone a single base away is much larger than it. Every donor in the study was a healthy Caucasian. The twin cohort consisted of three pairs of female monozygotic twins, all aged roughly 18 to 30 years. Peripheral blood mononuclear cells were the source from which RNA for the TCR libraries was isolated. The library was built by means of 5' RACE. Reads for this sample came from an Illumina HiSeq 2000. Template switching added a universal primer binding site, and the final cDNA carried a unique molecular identifier that allowed TCR cDNA molecules to be counted accurately. Specific primers in the conserved constant-segment region were used to synthesize first-strand cDNA for TCR alpha and beta chains. To control for contamination, every cDNA library was double barcoded, receiving both a SMART-Mk sample barcode and Illumina barcodes. TruSeq adapter sequences and Illumina sample barcodes were added in two successive PCR steps. Sequencing of the TCR alpha and beta cDNA libraries was done on the Illumina HiSeq platform using custom primers. On the authors' methods: Unique molecular identifiers were extracted from raw reads with MiGEC, and CDR3 positions were determined with MiXCR. For each individual, recombination models were inferred using an EM algorithm with the repgenHMM and IGoR tools. The analysis of shared clonotypes was done with the tcR package in R, with sharing normalized by the product of cloneset sizes. To study raw recombination free of thymic and clonal selection effects, out-of-frame nonproductive sequences were analyzed. TCRdb reworked the public reads: Q25 trimming with fastp, MiXCR clone assembly, productive beta chains retained. Each entry is one CDR3 protein sequence, shown with its most common DNA and genes. For this entry, the V and J calls and clone size follow TCRdb and not the study's own pipeline. The sample table records 700,000 or so distinct CDR3 sequences; approximately 21% of these occur just once. The leading ten clones occupy around 4.5% of the sample.

The germline V gene supplies CDR1 SQVTM and CDR2 ANQGSEA. At the junction V is shortened by 5 bases and J by 7 bases; bases outside the gene matches: 12. The CDR3, cysteine through phenylalanine, is 14 amino acids long. The read is trimmed to its CDR3 DNA, 42 bases read in frame from base 1. Another study also made use of these data, one on T cells expressing NK-cell markers. As described in the second report: Three sorted T-cell subsets (CD3+CD56+NKG2C+, CD3+CD56+NKG2C- and CD3+CD56-NKG2C+) from fewer than 10 donors had their TCR beta-chain repertoires profiled. Seven of the eight sequenced donors were HCMV-seropositive and one was HCMV-seronegative. To restrict sorting to alphabetaTCR-expressing T cells, an anti-gammadeltaTCR antibody was added in several experiments. For more than 5 donors, the dominant CD3+CD56+NKG2C+ clonotypes were among the top 10 CD8+ clonotypes and accounted for about 1.0-8% of CD8+ T cells. Those dominant clonotypes were again the most abundant among CD3+CD56-NKG2C+ cells in four donors, at roughly 25-60.1%. It remained unclear whether the expanded NKG2C-expressing T cell clones were specific for HCMV antigens. Randomly selected healthy volunteers, three men and five women, were used as the eight sequenced donors. HCMV-specific IgG was detected in serum with a commercial ELISA kit to determine HCMV serostatus. For over five donors, bulk peripheral blood T-cell repertoires were also sequenced from unsorted PBMC. MIGEC was used to demultiplex reads and group reads by UMI, and MiTCR was used to assemble and quantify clonotypes. Only TCR cDNA sequences supported by at least two reads were kept to exclude erroneous sequences. The tcR package was used for downstream repertoire analysis, and clonotypes were matched across fractions by CDR3 nucleotide sequence plus V segment. Antigen specificity was annotated against VDJdb with VDJmatch, allowing one amino acid substitution in CDR3.

Sequenced: PBMCs. This clonotype was obtained from a woman aged 18-29 years in good health. The chain is assembled from TRBV29-1 and TRBJ2-5; 8 of the junction bases match TRBD1. The CDR3 amino acid sequence is: CSVNGQGPLGTQYF. The base sequence is TGCAGCGTTAACGGACAGGGTCCCTTGGGGACCCAGTACTTC.